What follows are 28 T cell receptor beta chains derived from one specimen sequenced in a study of T-cell reconstitution after alpha-beta-depleted transplantation in children. The authors prepared the TCRbeta library with unique molecular identifiers. TCRdb recomputed calls from the PCR reads with MiXCR, one row per CDR3 protein. The table has about 240,000 distinct CDR3 sequences, around 12% seen once. The specimen was PBMCs from the stem cell graft donor, collected from the stem cell graft. These receptors all stem from a human donor who donated a stem cell graft to a child with acute lymphoblastic leukemia.

The chain carries TRBV7-2 and TRBJ2-1; tentative D call: TRBD1 (6 bases). This CDR3 has 17 residues. The germline gives CDR1 SGHTA, CDR2 FQGNSA. V lost 2 bases to trimming and J lost 9 bases, with 23 bases between them. CDR3 DNA sequence: TGTGCCAGCAGCTTAATTCATACGGTCGTAGGGGGAAGTGAGCAGTTCTTC. This encodes CASSLIHTVVGGSEQFF.

This clonotype came up a few times. The chain combines TRBV12-3 or TRBV12-4 with TRBJ2-1, with TRBD2 matching 9 bases. The CDR3 consists of 17 residues. With 5 bases clipped from V and 0 bases from J, the junction kept 8 bases outside the gene matches. This CDR3 reads CASSPRLAASSYNEQFF. Here the CDR3 DNA reads TGTGCCAGCAGTCCTAGACTAGCGGCCAGCTCCTACAATGAGCAGTTCTTC.

This clonotype was counted at least ten times. CDR3 DNA sequence: TGTGCCAGCAGTTTATCTGGTAGCAATCAGCCCCAGCATTTT. Protein: CASSLSGSNQPQHF. The chain combines TRBV28 with TRBJ1-5; no reliable D call. The germline CDR1 and CDR2 sequences are MDHEN and SYDVKM. CDR3 length: 14 residues. The V end lost 1 base, the J end lost 0 bases, and 4 bases lay between the germline ends.

This clonotype has a count of ten or more. The rearrangement uses TRBV5-1 and TRBJ1-6, with D uncertain. The CDR3 length is 14 residues. Germline V gene sequence: CDR1 SGHRS, CDR2 YFSETQ. The V and J ends lost 2 bases and 8 bases respectively, with 11 bases between them. Here the CDR3 reads CASSLKGSDSPLHF. Here the CDR3 DNA reads TGCGCCAGCAGCTTAAAAGGGTCGGATTCACCCCTCCACTTT.

This clonotype was observed at least ten times. The chain's CDR3 is CASSFRWGSNYGYTF. The CDR3 region has the DNA TGTGCCAGCAGCTTTCGGTGGGGAAGTAACTATGGCTACACCTTC. The chain has TRBV7-9 and TRBJ1-2; D call uncertain. The CDR3 covers 15 residues. Germline V gene data show CDR1 as SEHNR and CDR2 as FQNEAQ (reference sequence). V lost 3 bases, J lost 1 base, and 12 bases lay in between.

At least ten counts were recorded for this clonotype. The chain is built from TRBV9 and TRBJ2-3; no clear D. The CDR3 is 12 amino acids. Germline-derived CDR1 and CDR2 are SGDLS and YYNGEE. Trimming stripped 0 bases from V and 8 bases from J, with 7 bases between. CDR3 sequence: CASSVATGTQYF. In DNA, the CDR3 is TGTGCCAGCAGCGTAGCTACTGGTACGCAGTATTTT.

This clonotype has a count of ten or more. CDR3 residues: CSASATGSSYEQYF. CDR3 bases: TGCAGTGCTAGTGCCACCGGGAGCTCCTACGAGCAGTACTTC. This chain uses TRBV20-1 with TRBJ2-7; D might be TRBD2 (6 bases). Germline values: CDR1 DFQATT, CDR2 SNEGSKA (reference sequence). The CDR3 sequence is 14 residues long. The germline V and J ends were trimmed by 3 bases and 0 bases, with 12 bases remaining between them.

This clonotype was seen many times. The chain couples TRBV30 to TRBJ1-6; D is uncertain. Trimming shortened V by 0 bases and J by 12 bases, and 12 bases separated the two germline ends. Germline-derived CDR1 and CDR2 are GTSNPN and SVGIG (reference sequence). The CDR3 contains 13 residues. CDR3 DNA sequence: TGTGCCTGGAGTGTGGGTAGGGATCGACCCCTCCACTTT. The encoded protein is CAWSVGRDRPLHF. Supplemented by reference TRBV30 and TRBJ1-6, the full variable domain reads SQTIHQWPATLVQPVGSPLSLECTVEGTSNPNLYWYRQAAGRGLQLLFYSVGIGQISSEVPQNLSASRPQDRQFILSSKKLLLSDSGFYLCAWSVGRDRPLHFGNGTRLTVT.

The V and J genes are TRBV5-1 and TRBJ1-3, with a possible D match to TRBD1 (5 bases). CDR3 length: 18 amino acids. V was shortened by 0 bases and J by 7 bases, with 23 bases between the two germline ends. Germline CDR1 and CDR2: SGHRS and YFSETQ. The CDR3 protein is CASSLAESNRGFGNTIYF. CDR3 in DNA: TGCGCCAGCAGCTTGGCCGAGTCAAATAGGGGATTCGGGAACACCATATATTTT.

CDR3 residues: CASSSRPEGNNEQFF. Here the CDR3 DNA reads TGTGCCAGCAGCTCCCGGCCGGAGGGAAACAATGAGCAGTTCTTC. V and J are TRBV7-9 and TRBJ2-1; D possibly corresponds to TRBD2 (6 bases). The germline gives CDR1 SEHNR, CDR2 FQNEAQ (reference sequence). Between the trimmed V and J ends, which lost 4 bases and 5 bases, there was a span of 15 bases. The CDR3 contains 15 residues. Full variable domain (missing parts from reference TRBV7-9 and TRBJ2-1): DTGVSQNPRHKITKRGQNVTFRCDPISEHNRLYWYRQTLGQGPEFLTYFQNEAQLEKSRLLSDRFSAERPKGSFSTLEIQRTEQGDSAMYLCASSSRPEGNNEQFFGPGTRLTVL.

This clonotype was recorded many times. The chain is built from TRBV2 and TRBJ2-5; 7 nucleotides match TRBD1. The CDR3 has 15 residues. J lost 5 bases, V lost 6 bases, and 12 bases had no gene match. Per germline, CDR1 SNHLY and CDR2 FYNNEI. Here the CDR3 reads CASRVQGQGGETQYF. The CDR3 DNA reads TGTGCCAGCAGGGTACAGGGGCAGGGTGGGGAGACCCAGTACTTC. Combining the CDR3 with reference TRBV2 and TRBJ2-5 gives the whole variable domain EPEVTQTPSHQVTQMGQEVILRCVPISNHLYFYWYRQILGQKVEFLVSFYNNEISEKSEIFDDQFSVERPDGSNFTLKIRSTKLEDSAMYFCASRVQGQGGETQYFGPGTRLLVL.

At least ten counts were recorded for this clonotype. J is TRBJ2-7 and V is TRBV18; 10 bases match TRBD1. CDR1 and CDR2 from the germline V gene are KGHSH and LQKENI. There are 15 residues in the CDR3. Unmatched junction bases numbered 4, after V lost 1 base and J lost 4 bases. The CDR3 sequence is CASSPLTGQGYEQYF. The CDR3 DNA reads TGTGCCAGCTCACCACTAACGGGACAGGGGTACGAGCAGTACTTC. The complete variable domain, with remaining parts taken from reference TRBV18 and TRBJ2-7, reads NAGVMQNPRHLVRRRGQEARLRCSPMKGHSHVYWYRQLPEEGLKFMVYLQKENIIDESGMPKERFSAEFPKEGPSILRIQQVVRGDSAAYFCASSPLTGQGYEQYFGPGTRLTVT.

The gene calls are TRBV7-8 and TRBJ2-5; no firm D call. The CDR3 sequence is 15 residues long. CDR1 and CDR2 from the germline V gene are SGHVS and FQNEAQ. Trimming shortened V by 5 bases and J by 4 bases, and 17 bases separated the two germline ends. This CDR3 is CASSRPLGGSETQYF. CDR3 DNA sequence: TGTGCCAGCAGCAGGCCCCTGGGTGGTTCAGAGACCCAGTACTTC. Drawing the rest from reference TRBV7-8 and TRBJ2-5, the complete variable domain is GAGVSQSPRYKVAKRGQDVALRCDPISGHVSLFWYQQALGQGPEFLTYFQNEAQLDKSGLPSDRFFAERPEGSVSTLKIQRTQQEDSAVYLCASSRPLGGSETQYFGPGTRLLVL.

This clonotype was seen many times. The V gene is TRBV28, the J gene TRBJ1-6; TRBD1 matches at 10 bases. CDR3 length equals 15 residues. Germline loops: CDR1 MDHEN, CDR2 SYDVKM. The J segment lost 10 bases and the V segment lost 1 base, leaving 4 bases of the junction unmatched. The CDR3 DNA follows: TGTGCCAGCAGTTTATCGACAGGGGGCTCATCACCCCTCCACTTT. This gives the protein CASSLSTGGSSPLHF.

This clonotype was seen ten or more times. This chain uses TRBV5-5 with TRBJ2-5; D might be TRBD2 (5 bases). Germline V lookup: CDR1 SGHKS, CDR2 YYEKEE (reference sequence). The CDR3 sequence is 18 residues long. V lost 7 bases and J lost 7, with 32 bases in between. CDR3 amino acids: CASHFDRPSPVGAGTQYF. The CDR3 bases are TGTGCCAGCCATTTTGACCGACCTTCTCCCGTTGGTGCGGGGACCCAGTACTTC.

This clonotype was counted at least ten times. The J gene is TRBJ1-5, the V gene TRBV29-1; 7 bases match TRBD1. The CDR3 consists of 12 residues. Germline-derived CDR1 and CDR2 are SQVTM and ANQGSEA. The J segment lost 7 bases and the V segment lost 6 bases, leaving 6 bases of the junction unmatched. The CDR3 DNA reads as TGCAGCGTCCGACAGGGAGGCCAGCCCCAGCATTTT. It translates to CSVRQGGQPQHF.

This clonotype was observed many times. The chain is built from TRBV29-1 and TRBJ2-5; 9 nucleotides line up with TRBD1. This CDR3 spans 12 amino acids. Germline V CDR1 and CDR2: SQVTM, ANQGSEA. V was clipped by 3 bases and J by 5 bases; unmatched bases: 1. CDR3 region: CSVETGGETQYF. The CDR3 DNA is TGCAGCGTTGAGACAGGGGGGGAGACCCAGTACTTC.

This clonotype appeared once. The rearrangement uses TRBV18 and TRBJ2-7; no firm D call. Trimming stripped 0 bases from V and 5 bases from J, with 11 bases between. CDR1 and CDR2 (germline): KGHSH, LQKENI. This CDR3 is 14 amino acids long. The CDR3: CASSPPGAQDEQYF. CDR3 coding DNA: TGTGCCAGCTCACCACCTGGAGCTCAGGACGAGCAGTACTTC.

This clonotype was seen many times. The chain has TRBV4-2 and TRBJ2-4; D remains unclear. V lost 2 bases to trimming and J lost 4 bases, with 15 bases between them. The CDR3 has 16 residues. Germline assignment: CDR1 LGHNA and CDR2 YNFKEQ. The CDR3 region is CASSQSDDTWKNIQYF. Written as DNA, the CDR3 is TGTGCCAGCAGCCAATCAGATGACACCTGGAAAAACATTCAGTACTTC.

The gene calls are TRBV5-4 and TRBJ2-1; TRBD1 matches at 9 bases. CDR3 length: 16 amino acids. The germline CDR1 and CDR2 sequences are SGHNT and YYREEE (reference sequence). V gave up 4 bases and J gave up 9 bases; unmatched junction bases: 14. Here the CDR3 reads CASSAKGTGTLGEQFF. The DNA of the CDR3 is TGTGCCAGCAGCGCTAAAGGGACAGGGACCTTAGGTGAGCAGTTCTTC.

This clonotype occurred many times. The CDR3 DNA sequence: TGCAGCGTTGAAGGAAATCGAGATACGCAGTATTTT. Translated, it gives CSVEGNRDTQYF. The chain links TRBV29-1 to TRBJ2-3; D unclear. Germline V CDR1 and CDR2: SQVTM, ANQGSEA. Trimming removed 1 base at V and 5 bases at J, with 7 bases between. This CDR3 is 12 amino acids long.

This clonotype has a count of ten or more. This chain uses TRBV18 with TRBJ2-3; D uncertain. This CDR3 spans 12 amino acids. V dropped 8 bases and J dropped 0 bases, with 6 bases sitting between them. Germline values: CDR1 KGHSH, CDR2 LQKENI. In nucleotides, the CDR3 is TGTGCCAGCAGCCCGAGCACAGATACGCAGTATTTT. This codes for CASSPSTDTQYF.

This clonotype was seen many times. This chain links TRBV5-1 with TRBJ1-5, with 9 bases that match TRBD1. Germline V gene sequence: CDR1 SGHRS, CDR2 YFSETQ. Unmatched junction bases numbered 5, after V lost 2 bases and J lost 5 bases. This CDR3 has 15 amino acids. The CDR3, as DNA: TGCGCCAGCAGCTTACAGGGGGCGAGGGATCAGCCCCAGCATTTT. Protein product: CASSLQGARDQPQHF.

At least ten counts were recorded for this clonotype. The rearrangement links TRBV12-3 or TRBV12-4 to TRBJ2-5; 10 bases are shared with TRBD2. With 4 bases clipped from V and 5 bases from J, the junction kept 4 bases outside the gene matches. The CDR3 consists of 14 residues. The CDR3 nucleotides are TGTGCCAGCAGTTCGTCGGGACTAGCGGAGACCCAGTACTTC. The encoded protein is CASSSSGLAETQYF.

This clonotype was detected ten times or more. The chain links TRBV4-3 to TRBJ2-7; no definite D call. The CDR3 runs 14 residues. CDR1 is LGHNA, CDR2 YSLEER, per germline. Between the trimmed V and J ends, which lost 0 bases and 6 bases, there was a span of 12 bases. CDR3 sequence reads: CASSQEAWAGEQYF. CDR3 sequence (DNA): TGCGCCAGCAGCCAAGAGGCTTGGGCAGGCGAGCAGTACTTC.

This clonotype was seen at least ten times. V is TRBV7-2 and J is TRBJ1-1; D is unresolved. V was cut by 5 bases and J by 8 bases, with 12 bases left in between. CDR1 SGHTA and CDR2 FQGNSA come from the germline V gene. This CDR3 comprises 12 residues. CDR3 sequence reads: CASSHGPQEAFF. The CDR3 nucleotides read TGTGCCAGCAGCCACGGACCCCAAGAAGCTTTCTTT.

This clonotype has at least ten counts. This chain joins TRBV5-1 and TRBJ2-7; D is possibly TRBD1 (6 bases). CDR1 and CDR2 (germline): SGHRS, YFSETQ. CDR3 size: 14 residues. V lost 1 base and J lost 0, with 8 bases in between. The CDR3 DNA follows: TGCGCCAGCAGCTTGCAGGGGTCCTCCTACGAGCAGTACTTC. Protein sequence: CASSLQGSSYEQYF.

Ten or more counts support this clonotype. This chain connects TRBV5-1 to TRBJ2-3, with no clear D. CDR1 is SGHRS, CDR2 YFSETQ, per germline. V was trimmed by 1 base and J by 0 bases, leaving 9 bases between them. The CDR3 spans 15 residues. For the CDR3, the DNA is TGCGCCAGCAGCTTGATAATCAGAAGCACAGATACGCAGTATTTT. Translating gives CASSLIIRSTDTQYF.